The 21 T cell receptor beta chains in this list originate from one sample, sequenced in a study of cytomegalovirus exposure and HLA in healthy donors. PCR employed 60 Vbeta and 13 Jbeta primers. Profiled with immunoSEQ multiplex PCR; TCRdb holds only in-frame clones, not every one. The table includes around 190,000 clones, 70% to 80% detected once. The sample taken for sequencing was PBMCs. These receptors all come from a woman aged 25 to 39 in good health and CMV-seropositive.

The rearrangement links TRBV11-2 to TRBJ1-2, with 7 bases that match TRBD1. V shed 4 bases, J shed 7 bases, and the junction held 12 bases outside the gene matches. The CDR3 totals 15 residues. Germline CDR1 reads SGHAT; CDR2 reads FQNNGV. The CDR3 region has the DNA TGTGCCAGCAGCTATGAGACAGGGTGGTTAAGTGGCTACACCTTC. It specifies CASSYETGWLSGYTF.

This sequence joins TRBV19 and TRBJ1-1; D gene unclear. Trimming pared 5 bases from V and 5 bases from J, leaving 12 bases between. The germline V gene encodes CDR1 LNHDA and CDR2 SQIVND (reference sequence). The CDR3 sequence is 13 residues long. The chain's CDR3 is CASSPMWSTEAFF. As DNA, the CDR3 is TGTGCCAGTAGTCCTATGTGGTCAACTGAAGCTTTCTTT.

This clone was seen once. The chain links TRBV4-1 to TRBJ1-2; TRBD1 agrees at 8 bases. The germline CDR1 and CDR2 sequences are MGHRA and YSYEKL. There are 15 residues in the CDR3. After removal of 3 bases from V and 4 bases from J, the junction contained 7 bases not matched to a gene. DNA of the CDR3: TGCGCCAGCAGCCATGGACAGGGTTTAGCCTATGGCTACACCTTC. Translating it yields CASSHGQGLAYGYTF.

CDR3 residues: CATSSLSGGNEQFF. Here the CDR3 DNA reads TGTGCCACCAGCAGCCTAAGCGGGGGCAATGAGCAGTTCTTC. V and J are TRBV15 and TRBJ2-1; TRBD2 aligns across 8 bases. Germline CDR1 LNHNV, CDR2 YYDKDF (reference sequence). The CDR3 consists of 14 residues. The J segment lost 6 bases and the V segment lost 3 bases, leaving 4 bases of the junction unmatched.

The genes are TRBV7-2 and TRBJ1-4; D gene unclear. Trimming pared 1 base from V and 3 bases from J, leaving 9 bases between. The CDR3 totals 15 residues. CDR1 and CDR2 (germline): SGHTA, FQGNSA. CDR3 in amino acids: CASSLGGGSNEKLFF. The CDR3 DNA follows: TGTGCCAGCAGCTTAGGTGGAGGGTCTAATGAAAAACTGTTTTTT.

This clone has a handful of counts. The chain recombines TRBV5-6 with TRBJ1-1, with D possibly matching TRBD1 (5 bases). CDR1 and CDR2 (germline): SGHDT, YYEEEE. This CDR3 contains 11 residues. The ends were cut back, 3 bases at V and 8 bases at J, with 8 bases in the middle. CDR3 in DNA: TGTGCCAGCAGCTCCCCAGGGGAAGCTTTCTTT. It encodes CASSSPGEAFF.

The chain carries TRBV5-1 and TRBJ2-2; TRBD1 matches at 10 bases. Germline loops: CDR1 SGHRS, CDR2 YFSETQ. The CDR3 loop spans 16 amino acids. J gave up 6 bases and V 4 bases, and 9 bases lay outside the gene matches. The CDR3 DNA follows: TGCGCCAGCAGCCCACGGGGGACAGGGGACGCCGGGGAGCTGTTTTTT. Protein: CASSPRGTGDAGELFF.

The chain joins TRBV5-1 to TRBJ2-3, with D possibly matching TRBD1 (7 bases). Deletions cut 4 bases from V and 3 bases from J, with 21 bases between. The CDR3 spans 17 residues. CDR1 is SGHRS and CDR2 is YFSETQ in the germline V gene. CDR3 nucleotides: TGCGCCAGCAGCCCTCGAACCCCAGGGGGAGGAACAGATACGCAGTATTTT. This codes for CASSPRTPGGGTDTQYF.

The genes are TRBV19 and TRBJ2-3, with D unresolved. Germline V lookup: CDR1 LNHDA, CDR2 SQIVND (reference sequence). The length of the CDR3 is 10 residues. V dropped 8 bases and J dropped 6 bases, with 6 bases sitting between them. CDR3 region: CASGGDTQYF. The CDR3 nucleotides are TGTGCCAGTGGTGGCGATACGCAGTATTTT.

The chain employs TRBV14 and TRBJ2-1; D is ambiguous. Trimming cost V 4 bases and J 5 bases, with 24 bases left between them. The CDR3 is 18 amino acids. CDR1 is SGHDN, CDR2 FVKESK, per germline. This CDR3 reads CASSPRLVWPLSHNEQFF. CDR3 nucleotides: TGTGCCAGCAGCCCCCGACTCGTTTGGCCCCTTAGTCACAATGAGCAGTTCTTC.

The J gene is TRBJ1-1, the V gene TRBV5-6; D gene ambiguous. The CDR3 runs 13 residues. V lost 5 bases and J lost 1, with 9 bases in between. Looked up from germline, CDR1 is SGHDT and CDR2 is YYEEEE. The chain's CDR3 is CASSTWANTEAFF. DNA of the CDR3: TGTGCCAGCAGTACTTGGGCGAACACTGAAGCTTTCTTT.

This clone was counted once. The genes are TRBV7-9 and TRBJ2-3; D is undetermined. Germline CDR1 reads SEHNR; CDR2 reads FQNEAQ (reference sequence). Trimming removed 1 base at V and 6 bases at J, with 5 bases between. The CDR3 length is 12 residues. The CDR3 reads CASSLELDTQYF. The CDR3 DNA reads as TGTGCCAGCAGCTTAGAACTGGATACGCAGTATTTT. Drawing the rest from reference TRBV7-9 and TRBJ2-3, the complete variable domain is DTGVSQNPRHKITKRGQNVTFRCDPISEHNRLYWYRQTLGQGPEFLTYFQNEAQLEKSRLLSDRFSAERPKGSFSTLEIQRTEQGDSAMYLCASSLELDTQYFGPGTRLTVL.

The genes are TRBV13 and TRBJ1-3; 7 positions agree with TRBD1. The V gene's germline CDR1 is PRHDT and CDR2 FYEKMQ (reference sequence). This CDR3 has 18 residues. With V trimmed by 4 bases and J by 0 bases, 12 bases remained unmatched. The CDR3 nucleotides are TGTGCCAGCAGCTCTAATGACGGGACAGATAGCTCTGGAAACACCATATATTTT. Translating it yields CASSSNDGTDSSGNTIYF.

This clone occurred once. The chain recombines TRBV9 with TRBJ2-7; a weak D match, TRBD2 (5 bases). V dropped 4 bases and J dropped 1 base, with 15 bases sitting between them. CDR3 length: 15 residues. Germline values: CDR1 SGDLS, CDR2 YYNGEE. This CDR3 reads CASSPRSSVSYEQYF. The CDR3 nucleotides read TGTGCCAGCAGCCCCCGTAGTAGCGTTTCCTACGAGCAGTACTTC.

The rearrangement joins TRBV1 to TRBJ2-5; the table's TRBD2 call for D was not verified on the DNA. TRBV1 is flagged as a pseudogene. The CDR3 extends over 16 amino acids. The CDR3 sequence is CTSSQGSGGSQETQYF. DNA for the CDR3: TGCACCAGCAGCCAGGGGAGCGGGGGGTCTCAAGAGACCCAGTACTTC.

This clone was counted once. Sequence at one end of the junction differs from germline and may be a read error. The CDR3 bases are TGTACCAGCAGTTTCCTACGGACAGGTGGAGGCTATGGCTACACCTTC. Encoded protein: CTSSFLRTGGGYGYTF. V and J are TRBV27 and TRBJ1-2; 7 bases agree with TRBD1. Germline CDR1 MNHEY, CDR2 SMNVEV (reference sequence). The CDR3 is 16 residues long.

There are a few counts of this clone. The V call is TRBV5-4, the J call TRBJ1-2; a possible D gene is TRBD1 (6 bases). Germline CDR1 SGHNT, CDR2 YYREEE (reference sequence). Trimming took 4 bases from V and 5 from J, leaving 15 bases between them. The CDR3 has 14 amino acids. CDR3 sequence (DNA): TGTGCCAGCAGCCCCCGGGGGGGGGCATATGGCTACACCTTC. As protein: CASSPRGGAYGYTF.

V usage is TRBV19 and J usage is TRBJ1-5, with D hard to call. Per the germline V gene, CDR1 is LNHDA and CDR2 is SQIVND (reference sequence). This CDR3 has 15 residues. The germline V and J ends were trimmed by 8 bases and 0 bases, with 14 bases remaining between them. The CDR3 DNA is TGTGCCAGTGGCCGTAGCGGAAGTAGCAATCAGCCCCAGCATTTT. Protein sequence: CASGRSGSSNQPQHF. The entire variable domain, with the rest obtained from reference TRBV19 and TRBJ1-5, is as follows: DGGITQSPKYLFRKEGQNVTLSCEQNLNHDAMYWYRQDPGQGLRLIYYSQIVNDFQKGDIAEGYSVSREKKESFPLTVTSAQKNPTAFYLCASGRSGSSNQPQHFGDGTRLSIL.

This rearrangement joins TRBV5-1 to TRBJ2-7, with 10 bases aligning to TRBD2. This CDR3 has 15 amino acids. With 0 bases clipped from V and 7 bases from J, the junction kept 7 bases outside the gene matches. CDR1 and CDR2 (germline): SGHRS, YFSETQ. CDR3 DNA: TGCGCCAGCAGCTTGGCCGCTAGCGGGAGACATGAGCAGTACTTC. Translation: CASSLAASGRHEQYF.

This chain connects TRBV5-1 to TRBJ2-2; 10 nucleotides match TRBD1. CDR3 size: 16 residues. Unmatched junction bases numbered 6, after V lost 1 base and J lost 6 bases. CDR1 and CDR2 from the germline V gene are SGHRS and YFSETQ. CDR3 nucleotide sequence: TGCGCCAGCAGCTTGAAGACAGGGGGCGCAGCCGGGGAGCTGTTTTTT. It specifies CASSLKTGGAAGELFF. The full variable domain, completed using reference TRBV5-1 and TRBJ2-2, is KAGVTQTPRYLIKTRGQQVTLSCSPISGHRSVSWYQQTPGQGLQFLFEYFSETQRNKGNFPGRFSGRQFSNSRSEMNVSTLELGDSALYLCASSLKTGGAAGELFFGEGSRLTVL.

The CDR3 nucleotides are TGTGCCAGTAGAGACGCCGCAGGGGGCGCGGGTCAGCCCCAGCATTTT. Translating it yields CASRDAAGGAGQPQHF. The J gene is TRBJ1-5, the V gene TRBV19, with 8 bases fitting TRBD1. CDR3 length: 16 residues. CDR1 and CDR2 from the germline V gene are LNHDA and SQIVND (reference sequence). The ends lost 6 bases at V and 6 bases at J; junction bases unmatched: 13.